Described below is a single T cell receptor (beta chain) sequence and its context. Priming of first-strand cDNA relied on TRAV- and TRBV-specific primers (covering alpha and beta chains). With a V-primer adapter and a constant-region primer, TCRs were amplified for roughly 20 PCR cycles. TCRdb fed the reads into MiXCR, producing one record per CDR3 protein. The top ten clones hold 5.5% to 6.5% of a sample with about 60,000 distinct CDR3 sequences, under 30% of them seen once. CDR3 length: 15 amino acids. V was pared by 3 bases and J by 7 bases, with 16 bases between. Germline V gives CDR1 SGHRS, CDR2 YFSETQ. This sample is drawn from a study of low-dose radiotherapy and immunotherapy resistance in tumors. Regarding time point: before trial treatment. The donors' regimen was nivolumab, ipilimumab, aspirin, low-dose cyclophosphamide and low-dose radiotherapy.

The source is a male donor with prostate cancer. The chain carries TRBV5-1 and TRBJ2-2; D tentatively reads TRBD1 or TRBD2 (5 bases each). Sequenced here: PBMCs, sampled before treatment. CDR3 residues: CASSSPGPSVGELFF. The CDR3 coding sequence is TGCGCCAGCAGCTCTCCGGGGCCCTCAGTCGGGGAGCTGTTTTTT.